Listed below are T cell receptor beta chains from one sample, sequenced in a study of T cells in Graves' hyperthyroidism and ophthalmopathy. MiXCR, applied by TCRdb to the multiplex PCR reads, yields one record per CDR3 protein. In the table there are approximately 590,000 distinct CDR3 sequences, 15% to 18% of which are singletons. The sequenced sample was blood. These receptors were obtained from a woman aged 25-40 years with Graves' hyperthyroidism. Each CDR3 is given with its conserved first and last residue. Fields, in order: CDR3 DNA, CDR3 protein, V gene, CDR3 length, J gene, D gene, clone size. The D gene is left open where the match is weak. Some rows have no size entry. The others give once, few or many, or a class for an expanded clone.

CDR3 DNA: TGCGCCAGCAGCCAAGAATGGACAGGGGCCTACGAGCAGTACTTC
CDR3 protein: CASSQEWTGAYEQYF
V gene: TRBV4-3
CDR3 length: 15
J gene: TRBJ2-7
D gene: TRBD1
clone size: NA

CDR3 DNA: TGCGCCAGCAGCTTCGGTCCAGGGTTGGCGCTGTTTTTT
CDR3 protein: CASSFGPGLALFF
V gene: TRBV5-1
CDR3 length: 13
J gene: TRBJ2-2
D gene: NA
clone size: NA

CDR3 DNA: TGCAGCGTTGCCGGGACAGCCTACAATGAGCAGTTCTTC
CDR3 protein: CSVAGTAYNEQFF
V gene: TRBV29-1
CDR3 length: 13
J gene: TRBJ2-1
D gene: TRBD1
clone size: many

CDR3 DNA: TGCGCCAGCAGCTTGGAGTCTAGCGGGGCCCTTGGGAAGCAGTACTTC
CDR3 protein: CASSLESSGALGKQYF
V gene: TRBV5-1
CDR3 length: 16
J gene: TRBJ2-7
D gene: TRBD2
clone size: many

CDR3 DNA: TGTGCCAGCAGGCTTACAGGGGGAGAGGAAGGCTACACCTTC
CDR3 protein: CASRLTGGEEGYTF
V gene: TRBV6-1
CDR3 length: 14
J gene: TRBJ1-2
D gene: TRBD1
clone size: NA

CDR3 DNA: TGCAGTGCTAGTTTATGGGACTATGGCTACACCTTC
CDR3 protein: CSASLWDYGYTF
V gene: TRBV20-1
CDR3 length: 12
J gene: TRBJ1-2
D gene: NA
clone size: few

CDR3 DNA: TGTGCCAGCAGTTCCCCGGGACAGGGTCCAAACATTCAGTACTTC
CDR3 protein: CASSSPGQGPNIQYF
V gene: TRBV28
CDR3 length: 15
J gene: TRBJ2-4
D gene: TRBD1
clone size: many

CDR3 DNA: TGTGCCAGCAGCCAAGATCGGGGGCAGGGAAAGGACACTGAAGCTTTCTTT
CDR3 protein: CASSQDRGQGKDTEAFF
V gene: TRBV4-2
CDR3 length: 17
J gene: TRBJ1-1
D gene: NA
clone size: few

CDR3 DNA: TGTGCCAGCAGCTTGGAGGCTTACGGCACCGGGGAGCTGTTTTTT
CDR3 protein: CASSLEAYGTGELFF
V gene: TRBV5-8
CDR3 length: 15
J gene: TRBJ2-2
D gene: NA
clone size: few

CDR3 DNA: TGTGCCAGCAGGGGTCCAGGGAACACTGAAGCTTTCTTT
CDR3 protein: CASRGPGNTEAFF
V gene: TRBV4-2
CDR3 length: 13
J gene: TRBJ1-1
D gene: NA
clone size: few

CDR3 DNA: TGTGCCAGCAAACTAAGGGACGCTGAGGGCGAGCAGTACTTC
CDR3 protein: CASKLRDAEGEQYF
V gene: TRBV28
CDR3 length: 14
J gene: TRBJ2-7
D gene: NA
clone size: many

CDR3 DNA: TGTGCCAGCAGTTATTCACTAGCGGGAGGGAGGGATGAGCAGTTCTTC
CDR3 protein: CASSYSLAGGRDEQFF
V gene: TRBV6-9
CDR3 length: 16
J gene: TRBJ2-1
D gene: TRBD2
clone size: NA

CDR3 DNA: TGTGCCAGCAGCGTCCGGGACAGGGGAGAAAAACTGTTTTTT
CDR3 protein: CASSVRDRGEKLFF
V gene: TRBV3-1
CDR3 length: 14
J gene: TRBJ1-4
D gene: TRBD1
clone size: many

CDR3 DNA: TGCGCCAGCAGTCTTGAGGCGGGGGCCAATGAGCAGTTCTTC
CDR3 protein: CASSLEAGANEQFF
V gene: TRBV5-1
CDR3 length: 14
J gene: TRBJ2-1
D gene: NA
clone size: many

CDR3 DNA: TGTGCCAGCAGCTCTGGGACAGGGGGCACCGGAGAGACCCAGTACTTC
CDR3 protein: CASSSGTGGTGETQYF
V gene: TRBV7-9
CDR3 length: 16
J gene: TRBJ2-5
D gene: TRBD1
clone size: once

CDR3 DNA: TGTGCCAGCAAATGCGGGAACTCCGAGGAGACCCAGTACTTC
CDR3 protein: CASKCGNSEETQYF
V gene: TRBV2
CDR3 length: 14
J gene: TRBJ2-5
D gene: NA
clone size: many

CDR3 DNA: TGCAGTGCTAGAGATCCCGACAGGGGAATTAACACTGAAGCTTTCTTT
CDR3 protein: CSARDPDRGINTEAFF
V gene: TRBV20-1
CDR3 length: 16
J gene: TRBJ1-1
D gene: TRBD1
clone size: few

CDR3 DNA: TGCGCCAGCAGCTTACAAGCTCGAGGCTACGAGCAGTACTTC
CDR3 protein: CASSLQARGYEQYF
V gene: TRBV5-1
CDR3 length: 14
J gene: TRBJ2-7
D gene: NA
clone size: many

CDR3 DNA: TGCAGTGCTAATAGCGGGGGGACAGATACGCAGTATTTT
CDR3 protein: CSANSGGTDTQYF
V gene: TRBV20-1
CDR3 length: 13
J gene: TRBJ2-3
D gene: TRBD2
clone size: many

CDR3 DNA: TGTGCCAGCAGTCCCCACAGGGGAAATCAGCCCCAGCATTTT
CDR3 protein: CASSPHRGNQPQHF
V gene: TRBV28
CDR3 length: 14
J gene: TRBJ1-5
D gene: TRBD1
clone size: many

CDR3 DNA: TGTGCCACCAGTGATGGGGACATCTACAATGAGCAGTTCTTC
CDR3 protein: CATSDGDIYNEQFF
V gene: TRBV24-1
CDR3 length: 14
J gene: TRBJ2-1
D gene: NA
clone size: NA

CDR3 DNA: TGTGCCAGCAGCCCCGACGGTCATAGCACAGATACGCAGTATTTT
CDR3 protein: CASSPDGHSTDTQYF
V gene: TRBV7-2
CDR3 length: 15
J gene: TRBJ2-3
D gene: NA
clone size: NA

CDR3 DNA: TGTGCCATCAGTGTTTTAGGGACAACTAACACCATATATTTT
CDR3 protein: CAISVLGTTNTIYF
V gene: TRBV10-3
CDR3 length: 14
J gene: TRBJ1-3
D gene: NA
clone size: NA

CDR3 DNA: TGCGCCAGCAGCCGGACAGGGGACAACTCTGGGGCCAACGTCCTGACTTTC
CDR3 protein: CASSRTGDNSGANVLTF
V gene: TRBV4-1
CDR3 length: 17
J gene: TRBJ2-6
D gene: TRBD1
clone size: few

CDR3 DNA: TGCAGTGCTAGCCGGACTAGCGGGGGCACAGATACGCAGTATTTT
CDR3 protein: CSASRTSGGTDTQYF
V gene: TRBV20-1
CDR3 length: 15
J gene: TRBJ2-3
D gene: TRBD2
clone size: many

CDR3 DNA: TGTGCCAGCAGCCCCGGGGCGGCCGGAGGGGAGCAGTACTTC
CDR3 protein: CASSPGAAGGEQYF
V gene: TRBV9
CDR3 length: 14
J gene: TRBJ2-7
D gene: NA
clone size: NA

CDR3 DNA: TGTGCCAGTACCTCATTTGGAGGCGAGCAGTACTTC
CDR3 protein: CASTSFGGEQYF
V gene: TRBV19
CDR3 length: 12
J gene: TRBJ2-7
D gene: NA
clone size: NA

CDR3 DNA: TGTGCCAGCAGTTTACGCGGGGTAACCTTCTCCTACGAGCAGTACTTC
CDR3 protein: CASSLRGVTFSYEQYF
V gene: TRBV28
CDR3 length: 16
J gene: TRBJ2-7
D gene: NA
clone size: many

CDR3 DNA: TGTGCCAGCAGCCCCCACCTCAGCGGGAACTCCTACAATGAGCAGTTCTTC
CDR3 protein: CASSPHLSGNSYNEQFF
V gene: TRBV7-9
CDR3 length: 17
J gene: TRBJ2-1
D gene: TRBD2
clone size: many

CDR3 DNA: TGTGCCAGCAGCACGGGACTACTCAATGAGCAGTTCTTC
CDR3 protein: CASSTGLLNEQFF
V gene: TRBV7-2
CDR3 length: 13
J gene: TRBJ2-1
D gene: TRBD2
clone size: many

CDR3 DNA: TGTGCCTGGGTCCTCGGGACTAGCGGGTACAATGAGCAGTTCTTC
CDR3 protein: CAWVLGTSGYNEQFF
V gene: TRBV30
CDR3 length: 15
J gene: TRBJ2-1
D gene: TRBD2
clone size: NA

CDR3 DNA: TGTGCCACCCGGAGCGGGTACCAAGAGACCCAGTACTTC
CDR3 protein: CATRSGYQETQYF
V gene: TRBV24-1
CDR3 length: 13
J gene: TRBJ2-5
D gene: NA
clone size: many